The sequence of this TCR beta chain was determined in a study of cytomegalovirus exposure and HLA in healthy donors. Study-level background: Sequencing of approximately 190 million T cells in an earlier analysis found 120 million or so unique TCR beta sequences.

The primer mix had 60 Vbeta and 13 Jbeta primers. Profiled with immunoSEQ multiplex PCR; TCRdb holds only in-frame clones, not every one. The profile shows roughly 120,000 clones, about 81% of them singletons. About this clone: Its antigen is as yet unknown.

Healthy individuals who donated bone marrow served as the donors. The CDR3 consists of 15 residues. V lost 6 bases to trimming and J lost 4 bases; unmatched junction nucleotides: 5. Per germline, CDR1 LNHDA and CDR2 SQIVND (reference sequence). Study conclusions and caveats: Rare sequences made up most TCRs, while some public TCRs were found in many donors. Reports indicated that the classifier achieved high specificity and sensitivity in diagnosing cytomegalovirus status.

J is TRBJ1-5 and V is TRBV19, with 11 bases that match TRBD1. The sample comprised PBMCs. The origin of this receptor is a woman in her 30s in good health and CMV-seronegative. The CDR3 DNA reads TGTGCCAGTAGGAGGACAGGGGGCGAAAATCAGCCCCAGCATTTT. As protein: CASRRTGGENQPQHF.